A single sample is the source of the 19 T cell receptor beta chains below, sequenced in a study of Graves' ophthalmopathy and Graves' hyperthyroidism (dated by TCRdb to 2016 to 2018). Instrument used: Illumina HiSeq 2000. For repertoire sequencing, TCR beta CDR3 regions were amplified from RNA transcripts. HTBI primers and the Qiagen OneStep RT-PCR kit were used in a first-round RT-PCR, which was followed by a second-round multiplex PCR, size selection and purification. Using fastp trimming at Q25 and MiXCR clonotype assembly, TCRdb reanalyzed the public sequencing data and kept in-frame beta chains. Every distinct CDR3 protein forms one entry, paired with its most common genes and DNA. The sample records 220,000 or so distinct CDR3 sequences, about 22% of which are singletons. The top ten hold roughly 40% of the sample. Sequences were obtained from peripheral blood. These receptors all stem from a woman between 50 and 59 years old with Graves' ophthalmopathy. Donor details come from another sample of the same person, matched by shared clones.

This clonotype showed up just a few times. This chain links TRBV4-2 with TRBJ2-7; the match to TRBD2 covers 9 bases. The germline CDR1 and CDR2 sequences are LGHNA and YNFKEQ. J was trimmed by 2 bases and V by 4 bases; bases with no gene match: 9. The CDR3 has 16 residues. The CDR3 coding sequence is TGTGCCAGCAGCCGAGAAGGGGGCGGGAGGGCCTACGAGCAGTACTTC. Its translation is CASSREGGGRAYEQYF.

This clonotype occurred many times. V gene TRBV7-2 combines with J gene TRBJ2-7; D not certain. Germline values: CDR1 SGHTA, CDR2 FQGNSA. The CDR3 is 14 amino acids. Trimming removed 5 bases from V and 2 bases from J, with 13 bases in between. The CDR3 region has the DNA TGTGCCAGCAGCCCTTCCCCGGGCCCCTACGAGCAGTACTTC. Amino acids: CASSPSPGPYEQYF.

This clonotype was recorded at least ten times. The gene calls are TRBV27 and TRBJ1-2; 10 positions agree with TRBD1. CDR1 is MNHEY, CDR2 SMNVEV, per germline (reference sequence). The CDR3 contains 15 residues. The J segment lost 4 bases and the V segment lost 5 bases, leaving 7 bases of the junction unmatched. The CDR3 protein is CASSPGTGAAYGYTF. The DNA of the CDR3 is TGTGCCAGCAGTCCGGGGACAGGGGCGGCCTATGGCTACACCTTC.

This clonotype was counted many times. This chain joins TRBV5-1 and TRBJ2-7; a weak D match, TRBD1 (6 bases). The V gene's germline CDR1 is SGHRS and CDR2 YFSETQ. Between the trimmed V and J ends, which lost 4 bases and 0 bases, there was a span of 11 bases. This CDR3 has 14 residues. The CDR3 loop reads CASSLQGSSYEQYF. Written as DNA, the CDR3 is TGCGCCAGCAGCCTACAGGGTAGCTCCTACGAGCAGTACTTC.

This clonotype was counted ten times or more. The CDR3 here is CASSLSHRGETQYF. For the CDR3, the DNA is TGTGCCAGCAGCTTATCCCACAGGGGAGAGACCCAGTACTTC. The chain combines TRBV7-9 with TRBJ2-5; 7 bases align to TRBD1. The CDR3 runs to 14 residues. The germline CDR1 and CDR2 sequences are SEHNR and FQNEAQ (reference sequence). Germline trimming cut 2 bases from V and 4 bases from J; bases unmatched to any gene: 4. The full variable domain, in which reference TRBV7-9 and TRBJ2-5 provide the parts outside the CDR3, is DTGVSQNPRHKITKRGQNVTFRCDPISEHNRLYWYRQTLGQGPEFLTYFQNEAQLEKSRLLSDRFSAERPKGSFSTLEIQRTEQGDSAMYLCASSLSHRGETQYFGPGTRLLVL.

This clonotype was counted ten times or more. In DNA form, the CDR3 reads TGCAGTGCTACCCGGGACAGGGTGGACGAGCAGTACTTC. Translation gives CSATRDRVDEQYF. The V call is TRBV20-1, the J call TRBJ2-7; the match to TRBD1 covers 9 bases. Germline assignment: CDR1 DFQATT and CDR2 SNEGSKA (reference sequence). This CDR3 has 13 residues. V lost 4 bases, J lost 5 bases, and 6 bases stayed unmatched.

This chain links TRBV30 with TRBJ2-7, with 8 bases matching TRBD2. The CDR3 covers 14 residues. Germline CDR1 is GTSNPN and CDR2 is SVGIG (reference sequence). V dropped 4 bases and J dropped 3; count of bases not matched to a gene: 8. The CDR3 is CAWTGGRTNYEQYF. Written as DNA, the CDR3 is TGTGCCTGGACGGGGGGGAGGACCAACTACGAGCAGTACTTC.

This clonotype was seen more than once but under ten times. V and J are TRBV5-6 and TRBJ2-2; no reliable D call. CDR3 length: 13 amino acids. Trimming cost V 3 bases and J 6 bases, with 9 bases left between them. CDR1 is SGHDT and CDR2 is YYEEEE in the germline V gene. CDR3 sequence reads: CASSSPPPGELFF. The CDR3, as DNA: TGTGCCAGCAGCTCCCCACCCCCCGGGGAGCTGTTTTTT.

The chain joins TRBV3-1 to TRBJ2-1; D gene ambiguous. This CDR3 spans 15 amino acids. Germline CDR1 reads LGHDT; CDR2 reads YNNKEL (reference sequence). Trimming took off 0 bases at V and 6 bases at J, with 12 bases between the two ends. CDR3 bases: TGTGCCAGCAGCCAAGATCATGGGGTGGGCAATGAGCAGTTCTTC. It is translated as CASSQDHGVGNEQFF.

This clonotype was found many times. The chain has TRBV2 and TRBJ2-7, with 8 positions matching TRBD2. The junction had 10 bases not matched to a gene; V was cut back by 6 bases and J by 0 bases. Germline V gives CDR1 SNHLY, CDR2 FYNNEI. The CDR3 is 16 residues long. CDR3 DNA: TGTGCCAGCAGCCCAAGCGTACTAGCGGCCTCCTACGAGCAGTACTTC. This translates into CASSPSVLAASYEQYF.

This clonotype was detected only a few times. The genes are TRBV10-2 and TRBJ1-2; possibly TRBD1 for D (6 bases). The V gene lost 0 bases and the J gene lost 8 bases, with 10 bases spanning the gap. This CDR3 is 13 amino acids long. Germline-derived CDR1 and CDR2 are WSHSY and SAAADI. CDR3 nucleotides: TGCGCCAGCAGTGAGTCGGGGGCGAGAGGCTACACCTTC. This sequence encodes CASSESGARGYTF.

This clonotype was seen ten or more times. The CDR3 region has the DNA TGTGCCATCAGCGTCGGTGGGACAGGGTATCGAGAGACCCAGTACTTC. Protein product: CAISVGGTGYRETQYF. The chain joins TRBV10-3 to TRBJ2-5; TRBD1 matches at 9 bases. In germline, CDR1 is ENHRY, CDR2 SYGVKD. This CDR3 is built from 16 residues. V trimming: 6 bases; J trimming: 4 bases; junction bases outside the gene matches: 12.

This clonotype was seen ten or more times. The V and J genes are TRBV5-1 and TRBJ2-7; D is possibly TRBD1 (6 bases). The CDR3 covers 14 residues. Trimming took 3 bases from V and 6 from J, leaving 16 bases between them. Germline-derived CDR1 and CDR2 are SGHRS and YFSETQ. For the CDR3, the DNA is TGCGCCAGCAGCTCGACAGGCGCCCTATCCGAGCAGTACTTC. Its protein product is CASSSTGALSEQYF.

Concerning this clonotype itself: Given a much more abundant clone one base away, this may be a read error. The J gene is TRBJ2-7, the V gene TRBV7-2; 8 bases match TRBD2. The CDR3 has 14 residues. The J segment lost 5 bases and the V segment lost 3 bases, leaving 6 bases of the junction unmatched. Germline CDR1 and CDR2: SGHTA and FQGNSA. CDR3 amino acids: CASSLASGSNEQYV. In nucleotides, the CDR3 is TGTGCCAGCAGCTTGGCCAGCGGGAGCAACGAGCAGTACGTC.

In this sample, this clonotype turned up many times. CDR3 residues: CSALTSGIMYF. The CDR3 nucleotides read TGCAGCGCCCTTACAAGCGGGATAATGTACTTC. The rearrangement links TRBV29-1 to TRBJ2-7; 7 bases are a match to TRBD2. The V gene's germline CDR1 is SQVTM and CDR2 ANQGSEA. The CDR3 spans 11 residues. With 7 bases clipped from V and 12 bases from J, the junction kept 12 bases outside the gene matches.

Comments on this clonotype: A much larger clone differs by one base, so this may be a read error. V usage is TRBV11-2 and J usage is TRBJ1-5; D unclear. The CDR3 is 17 amino acids. Germline lookup yields CDR1 SGHAT and CDR2 FQNNGV. Trimming shortened V by 2 bases and J by 0 bases, and 14 bases separated the two germline ends. The CDR3 DNA reads TGTGCCAGCAGCTTATTAAGCAGCCGCGATAGCAATCAGCCCCAGCATTTT. Its protein is CASSLLSSRDSNQPQHF.

On this clonotype itself: Compared with germline, one end of the junction differs, possibly owing to a read error. This chain links TRBV27 with TRBJ2-5; D tentatively reads TRBD1 or TRBD2 (5 bases each). This CDR3 comprises 14 residues. Germline CDR1 and CDR2: MNHEY and SMNVEV (reference sequence). CDR3 amino acids: CASSSPGTQETLYF. CDR3 DNA sequence: TGTGCCAGCAGTTCTCCAGGGACCCAAGAGACCCTGTACTTC.

This clonotype was seen ten or more times. The chain recombines TRBV6-1 with TRBJ1-5, with D maybe TRBD1 (5 bases). The CDR3 spans 15 residues. From germline, CDR1 is MNHNS and CDR2 SASEGT. V was shortened by 0 bases and J by 6 bases, with 12 bases between the two germline ends. As DNA, the CDR3 is TGTGCCAGCAGTGAAGCGCTGAGGGGTGGTCAGCCCCAGCATTTT. Amino acid sequence: CASSEALRGGQPQHF.

The chain employs TRBV6-5 and TRBJ2-4; 11 nucleotides match TRBD2. The ends lost 0 bases at V and 0 bases at J; junction bases unmatched: 7. This CDR3 is built from 19 residues. The germline V gene encodes CDR1 MNHEY and CDR2 SVGAGI. CDR3 protein: CASSYSGLAEGGAKNIQYF. CDR3 DNA sequence: TGTGCCAGCAGTTACTCGGGACTAGCGGAGGGGGGAGCCAAAAACATTCAGTACTTC.